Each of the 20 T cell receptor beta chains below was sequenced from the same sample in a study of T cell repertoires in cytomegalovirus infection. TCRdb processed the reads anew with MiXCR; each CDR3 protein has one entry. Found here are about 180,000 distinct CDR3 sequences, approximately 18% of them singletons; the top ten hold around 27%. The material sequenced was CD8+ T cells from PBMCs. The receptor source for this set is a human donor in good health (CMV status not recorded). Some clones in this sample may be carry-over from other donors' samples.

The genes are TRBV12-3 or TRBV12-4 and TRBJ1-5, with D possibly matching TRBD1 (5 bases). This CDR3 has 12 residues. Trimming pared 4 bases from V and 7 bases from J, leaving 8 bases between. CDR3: CASSSGPQPQHF. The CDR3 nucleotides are TGTGCCAGCAGTTCGGGACCACAGCCCCAGCATTTT.

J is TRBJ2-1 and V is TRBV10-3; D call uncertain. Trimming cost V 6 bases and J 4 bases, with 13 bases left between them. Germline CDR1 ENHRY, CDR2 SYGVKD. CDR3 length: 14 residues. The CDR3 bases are TGTGCCATCAGGACGGATTCTGTGTACAATGAGCAGTTCTTC. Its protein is CAIRTDSVYNEQFF.

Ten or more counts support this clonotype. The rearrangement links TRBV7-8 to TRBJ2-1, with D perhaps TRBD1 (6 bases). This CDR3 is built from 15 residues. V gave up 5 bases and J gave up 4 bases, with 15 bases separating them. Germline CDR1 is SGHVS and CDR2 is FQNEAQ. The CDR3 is CASSHSPTGYNEQFF. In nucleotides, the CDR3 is TGTGCCAGCAGCCACTCTCCAACAGGGTACAATGAGCAGTTCTTC.

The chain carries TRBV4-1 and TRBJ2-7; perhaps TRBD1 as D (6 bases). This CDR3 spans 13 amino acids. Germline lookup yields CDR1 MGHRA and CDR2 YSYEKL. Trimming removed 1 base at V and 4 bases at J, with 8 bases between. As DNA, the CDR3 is TGCGCCAGCAGCCAAGGGACAGAATACGAGCAGTACTTC. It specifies CASSQGTEYEQYF.

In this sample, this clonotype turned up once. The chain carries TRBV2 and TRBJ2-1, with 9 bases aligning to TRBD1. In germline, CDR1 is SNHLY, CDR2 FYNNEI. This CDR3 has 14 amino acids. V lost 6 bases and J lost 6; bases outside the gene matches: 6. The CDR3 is CASRSQGASNEQFF. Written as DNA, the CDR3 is TGTGCCAGCAGGTCACAGGGGGCCAGCAATGAGCAGTTCTTC.

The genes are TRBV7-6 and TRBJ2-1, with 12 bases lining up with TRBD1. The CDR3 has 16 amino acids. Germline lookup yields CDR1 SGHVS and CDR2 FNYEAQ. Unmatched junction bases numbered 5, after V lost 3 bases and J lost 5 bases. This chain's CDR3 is CASSFLGQGANNEQFF. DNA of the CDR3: TGTGCCAGCAGCTTTTTGGGACAGGGGGCGAACAATGAGCAGTTCTTC.

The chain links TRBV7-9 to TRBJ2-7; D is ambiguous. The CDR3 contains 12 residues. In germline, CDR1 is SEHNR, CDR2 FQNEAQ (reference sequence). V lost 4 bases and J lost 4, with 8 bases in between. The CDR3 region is CASSSQPYEQYF. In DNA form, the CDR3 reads TGTGCCAGCAGCTCTCAACCTTACGAGCAGTACTTC.

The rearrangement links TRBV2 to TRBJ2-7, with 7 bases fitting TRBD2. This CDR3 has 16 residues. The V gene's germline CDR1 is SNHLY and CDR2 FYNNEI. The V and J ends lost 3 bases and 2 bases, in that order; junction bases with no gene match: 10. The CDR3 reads CASSEPVSAGAYEQYF. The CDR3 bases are TGTGCCAGCAGTGAGCCCGTCTCCGCGGGGGCCTACGAGCAGTACTTC.

The DNA of the CDR3 is TGTGCCAGCAGTTTAAGCGGTAAAAAGTTCTTC. Translating gives CASSLSGKKFF. The V and J genes are TRBV12-3 or TRBV12-4 and TRBJ2-1; D is possibly TRBD2 (5 bases). The V end was cut by 2 bases, the J end by 14 bases, with 10 bases between. The CDR3 loop spans 11 amino acids.

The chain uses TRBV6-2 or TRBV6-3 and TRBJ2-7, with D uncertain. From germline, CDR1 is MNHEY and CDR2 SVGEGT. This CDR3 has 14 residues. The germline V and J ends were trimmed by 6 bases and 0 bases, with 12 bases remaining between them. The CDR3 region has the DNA TGTGCCAGCAGAACCGGGCCGTTCTCCTACGAGCAGTACTTC. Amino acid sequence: CASRTGPFSYEQYF.

The CDR3 loop is CASSPPGGRDTQYF. DNA for the CDR3: TGTGCCAGCAGCCCCCCGGGGGGGAGAGATACGCAGTATTTT. The V and J genes are TRBV7-9 and TRBJ2-3, with 8 bases identical to TRBD2. Trimming at V came to 5 bases and at J to 5 bases, leaving 6 bases not matched to a gene. The germline V gene encodes CDR1 SEHNR and CDR2 FQNEAQ (reference sequence). CDR3 length: 14 residues.

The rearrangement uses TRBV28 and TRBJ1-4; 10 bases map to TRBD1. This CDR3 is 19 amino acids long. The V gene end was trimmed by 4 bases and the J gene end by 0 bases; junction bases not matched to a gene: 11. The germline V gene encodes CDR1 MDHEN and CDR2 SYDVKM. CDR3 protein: CASSSSPGQGGPTNEKLFF. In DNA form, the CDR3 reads TGTGCCAGCAGTTCATCGCCAGGACAGGGGGGCCCAACTAATGAAAAACTGTTTTTT.

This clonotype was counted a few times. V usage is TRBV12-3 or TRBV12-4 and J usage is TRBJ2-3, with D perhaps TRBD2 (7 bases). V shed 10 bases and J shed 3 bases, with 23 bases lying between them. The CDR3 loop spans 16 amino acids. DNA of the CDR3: TGTGCCATTGTAGGCGGGGGCAAATATCTTACAGATACGCAGTATTTT. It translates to CAIVGGGKYLTDTQYF.

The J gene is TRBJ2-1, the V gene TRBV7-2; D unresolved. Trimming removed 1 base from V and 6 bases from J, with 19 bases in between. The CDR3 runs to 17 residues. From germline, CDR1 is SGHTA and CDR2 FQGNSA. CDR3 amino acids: CASSLVIVQLFSNEQFF. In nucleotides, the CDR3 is TGTGCCAGCAGCTTAGTGATAGTACAACTCTTCAGCAATGAGCAGTTCTTC.

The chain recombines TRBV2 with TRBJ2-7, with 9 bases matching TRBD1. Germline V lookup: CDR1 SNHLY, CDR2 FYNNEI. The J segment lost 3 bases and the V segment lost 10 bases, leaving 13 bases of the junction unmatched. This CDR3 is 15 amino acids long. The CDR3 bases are TGTGCCATCCCCGAGAGAACAGGGGGCCTCTACGAGCAGTACTTC. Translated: CAIPERTGGLYEQYF. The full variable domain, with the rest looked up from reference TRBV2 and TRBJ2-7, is EPEVTQTPSHQVTQMGQEVILRCVPISNHLYFYWYRQILGQKVEFLVSFYNNEISEKSEIFDDQFSVERPDGSNFTLKIRSTKLEDSAMYFCAIPERTGGLYEQYFGPGTRLTVT.

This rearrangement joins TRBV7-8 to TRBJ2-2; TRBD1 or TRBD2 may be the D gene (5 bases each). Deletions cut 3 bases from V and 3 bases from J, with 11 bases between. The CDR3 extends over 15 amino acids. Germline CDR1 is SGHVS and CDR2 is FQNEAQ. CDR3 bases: TGTGCCAGCAGCTTGGGACGGACCTACACCGGGGAGCTGTTTTTT. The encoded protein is CASSLGRTYTGELFF. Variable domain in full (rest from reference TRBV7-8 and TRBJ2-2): GAGVSQSPRYKVAKRGQDVALRCDPISGHVSLFWYQQALGQGPEFLTYFQNEAQLDKSGLPSDRFFAERPEGSVSTLKIQRTQQEDSAVYLCASSLGRTYTGELFFGEGSRLTVL.

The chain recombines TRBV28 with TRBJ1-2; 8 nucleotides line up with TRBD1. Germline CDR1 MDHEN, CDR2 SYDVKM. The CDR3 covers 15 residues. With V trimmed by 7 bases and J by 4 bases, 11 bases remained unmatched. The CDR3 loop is CASTTSGQAFYGYTF. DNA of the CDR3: TGTGCCAGCACGACCTCGGGACAGGCCTTCTATGGCTACACCTTC.

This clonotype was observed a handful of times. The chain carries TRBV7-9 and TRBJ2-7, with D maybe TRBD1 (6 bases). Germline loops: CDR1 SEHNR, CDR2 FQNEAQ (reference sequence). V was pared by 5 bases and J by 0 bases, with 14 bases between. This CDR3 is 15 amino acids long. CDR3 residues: CASSNRAMSSYEQYF. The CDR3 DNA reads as TGTGCCAGCAGCAACAGGGCGATGAGCTCCTACGAGCAGTACTTC.

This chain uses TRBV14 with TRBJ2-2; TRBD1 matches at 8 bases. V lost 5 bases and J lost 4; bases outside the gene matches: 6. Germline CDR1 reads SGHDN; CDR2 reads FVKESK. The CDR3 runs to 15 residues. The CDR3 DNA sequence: TGTGCCAGCAGCTGGGACAGGCGCTTCACCGGGGAGCTGTTTTTT. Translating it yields CASSWDRRFTGELFF.

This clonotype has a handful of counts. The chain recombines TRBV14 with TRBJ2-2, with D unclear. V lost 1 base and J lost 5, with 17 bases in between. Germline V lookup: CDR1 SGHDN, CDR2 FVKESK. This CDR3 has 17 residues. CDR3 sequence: CASSQGTESLGTGELFF. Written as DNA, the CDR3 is TGTGCCAGCAGCCAAGGAACGGAATCATTAGGGACCGGGGAGCTGTTTTTT.